The clone carrying this T cell receptor beta chain appeared once. Antigen: not known. The sample is drawn from a study of post-analysis software for immune sequencing data. Study information: Multiple sclerosis in the patients followed relapsing-remitting, secondary progressive and progressive-relapsing courses.

Overall study results and limits: Five or six TRBV segments, TRBV5-6, TRBV5-1 and TRBV20-1 among them, were found more frequent in patients than controls. By F measure, strong co-clustering occurred among samples prepared in the same batch. Controls showed significantly higher normalized Chao1 diversity than did multiple sclerosis patients.

Germline values: CDR1 SEHNR, CDR2 FQNEAQ (reference sequence). V shed 5 bases and J shed 0 bases, with 11 bases lying between them. The length of the CDR3 is 14 residues. cDNA libraries of TCR beta carried unique molecular identifiers. T cells numbering about 0.85 to 11 million gave rise to about 490,000 cDNA molecules. TCRdb reanalysed the PCR reads using MiXCR and keeps one entry per CDR3 protein. The data show roughly 800,000 distinct CDR3 sequences, about 45% seen once. The source material was blood. The TCR sequence derives from a girl aged 10-17 years with multiple sclerosis. The chain employs TRBV7-9 and TRBJ2-7; D may match TRBD1 or TRBD2 (6 bases each). The CDR3 protein is CASSRGDFSYEQYF. CDR3 DNA: TGTGCCAGCAGCAGGGGGGATTTCTCCTACGAGCAGTACTTC.